This T cell receptor (beta chain) was captured by sequencing in a study of T-cell memory formation after mild COVID-19. Study results and caveats: Researchers could not confirm that second-wave clones peaking on day 37 targeted SARS-CoV-2. There was a balanced CD4/CD8 profile in clones contracting day 15 to 85, and later expanders leaned CD4+.

The CDR3 is 15 residues long. CDR1 and CDR2 (germline): MGHRA, YSYEKL. Germline trimming cut 5 bases from V and 8 bases from J; bases unmatched to any gene: 7. As for this clonotype: What it recognizes is unknown.

Via MiXCR, TCRdb re-called the 5' RACE reads, giving one row per CDR3 protein. This sample has about 150,000 distinct CDR3 sequences, with more than 12% found just once. The V call is TRBV4-1, the J call TRBJ2-1; 12 nucleotides agree with TRBD2. This receptor was obtained from an adult woman who had mild COVID-19 (a few samples of this study predate the infection). Cell type and time point are not known. Sequences were obtained from PBMCs or a T cell subset sorted from them (not recorded which). The CDR3 DNA reads TGCGCCAGCAGCTTGCGGACTAGCGGGGTGGATGAGCAGTTCTTC. This encodes CASSLRTSGVDEQFF.